Shown below are 7 T cell receptor beta chains from a single sample sequenced in a study of shared clonotypes between healthy human individuals. Profiling relied on immunoSEQ multiplex PCR, and the TCRdb table lists in-frame clones only, not all of them. This sample yields approximately 330,000 clones, of which more than 60% are seen a single time; more than 9% belongs to the top ten. Material: memory CD4+ T cells sorted from blood. Subset: CD45RA-negative fraction. These receptor sequences come from a man aged 25 to 45 in good health.

For this clone: A far bigger clonotype differs at one base, so this is likely a read error. The chain links TRBV4-1 to TRBJ2-7; 7 nucleotides match TRBD1. Germline CDR1 MGHRA, CDR2 YSYEKL. CDR3 length: 15 residues. The CDR3 bases are TGCGTCAGCAGCCAATCTGGGACAGCTTACTCCGAGCAGTACTTC. Translation gives CVSSQSGTAYSEQYF.

V is TRBV4-1 and J is TRBJ2-4, with 8 bases fitting TRBD2. Trimming cost V 1 base and J 6 bases; bases outside gene matches: 11. CDR3 length equals 17 residues. CDR1 is MGHRA, CDR2 YSYEKL, per germline. The CDR3 nucleotides read TGCGCCAGCAGCCAAGCAGAGGGTAGCGGGGTAGGAAACATTCAGTACTTC. It is translated as CASSQAEGSGVGNIQYF.

This clone has a handful of counts. The chain employs TRBV7-9 and TRBJ2-3; tentative D call: TRBD2 (6 bases). V was shortened by 5 bases and J by 4 bases, with 10 bases between the two germline ends. The CDR3 spans 13 residues. The V gene's germline CDR1 is SEHNR and CDR2 FQNEAQ (reference sequence). The CDR3 DNA reads TGTGCCAGCAGCCCGCCGGGGGCAGATACGCAGTATTTT. Protein: CASSPPGADTQYF.

This chain uses TRBV5-4 with TRBJ2-1; 7 bases agree with TRBD2. The germline gives CDR1 SGHNT, CDR2 YYREEE (reference sequence). CDR3 length: 16 residues. J lost 0 bases, V lost 2 bases, and 5 bases had no gene match. The CDR3 region is CASSLGRGSSYNEQFF. The CDR3 DNA sequence: TGTGCCAGCAGCTTAGGGCGGGGGAGCTCCTACAATGAGCAGTTCTTC.

The table lists this clone with a few counts. The gene calls are TRBV5-4 and TRBJ2-1; 9 nucleotides line up with TRBD1. The junction had 3 bases not matched to a gene; V was cut back by 3 bases and J by 5 bases. This CDR3 has 14 residues. Germline V lookup: CDR1 SGHNT, CDR2 YYREEE (reference sequence). CDR3 coding DNA: TGTGCCAGCAGCTCCAGGACAGGGGACAATGAGCAGTTCTTC. As protein: CASSSRTGDNEQFF.

V is TRBV2 and J is TRBJ2-1; no definite D call. The CDR3 extends over 12 amino acids. V lost 1 base, J lost 9 bases, and 7 bases lay in between. Germline lookup yields CDR1 SNHLY and CDR2 FYNNEI. The CDR3 coding sequence is TGTGCCAGCAGTGAAGAAAGGACTGAGCAGTTCTTC. Amino acids: CASSEERTEQFF. Based on the CDR3 plus reference TRBV2 and TRBJ2-1, the full variable domain is EPEVTQTPSHQVTQMGQEVILRCVPISNHLYFYWYRQILGQKVEFLVSFYNNEISEKSEIFDDQFSVERPDGSNFTLKIRSTKLEDSAMYFCASSEERTEQFFGPGTRLTVL.

The chain carries TRBV19 and TRBJ2-3; D remains ambiguous. This CDR3 comprises 12 residues. Germline CDR1 and CDR2: LNHDA and SQIVND (reference sequence). V was shortened by 7 bases and J by 8 bases, with 13 bases between the two germline ends. Here the CDR3 reads CASKTLGGTQYF. The CDR3 DNA follows: TGTGCCAGTAAGACTCTGGGCGGTACGCAGTATTTT.